This T cell receptor beta chain was identified in a study of shared clonotypes between healthy human individuals. Study-wide results and limits: Rarefaction indicated that sorted-subset sequencing remained incomplete although depth was large. Some naive CD4 clonotypes, around 5%, turned up in common across several donors.

Naive-designated CD8 cells lacked CD45RO, were positively enriched for CCR7, and omitted terminally differentiated effector memory CD45RA+ cells. Profiling relied on immunoSEQ multiplex PCR, and the TCRdb table lists in-frame clones only, not all of them. The sample carries nearly 2 million clones, approximately 95% recorded once. Trimming cost V 4 bases and J 4 bases; bases outside gene matches: 3. The germline gives CDR1 SGHDT, CDR2 YYEEEE. The length of the CDR3 is 14 residues. Comments on this clone: As yet, its antigen is unknown.

The receptor was isolated from a man aged 18 to 35 in good health. The source material was naive CD8+ T cells sorted from blood. The chain couples TRBV5-6 to TRBJ2-5; 11 positions match TRBD1. CDR3 DNA sequence: TGTGCCAGCAGCACCGGACAGGGGGCAGAGACCCAGTACTTC. Its translation is CASSTGQGAETQYF.